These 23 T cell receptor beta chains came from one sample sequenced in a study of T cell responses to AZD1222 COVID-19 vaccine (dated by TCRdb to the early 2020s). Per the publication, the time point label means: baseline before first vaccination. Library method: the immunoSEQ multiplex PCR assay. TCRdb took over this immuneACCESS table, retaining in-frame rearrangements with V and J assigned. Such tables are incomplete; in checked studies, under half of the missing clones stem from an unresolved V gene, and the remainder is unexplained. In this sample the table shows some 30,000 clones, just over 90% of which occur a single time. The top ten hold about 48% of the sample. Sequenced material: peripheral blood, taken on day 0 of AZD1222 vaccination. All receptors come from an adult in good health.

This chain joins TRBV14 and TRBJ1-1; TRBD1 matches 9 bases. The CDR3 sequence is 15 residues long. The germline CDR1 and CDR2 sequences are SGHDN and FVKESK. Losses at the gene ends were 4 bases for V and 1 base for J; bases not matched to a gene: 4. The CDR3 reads CASSPWTGANTEAFF. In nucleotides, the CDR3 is TGTGCCAGCAGCCCGTGGACAGGGGCGAACACTGAAGCTTTCTTT.

CDR3 amino acids: CASSPQFPNQPQHF. The CDR3 region has the DNA TGTGCCAGCAGCCCCCAATTCCCCAATCAGCCCCAGCATTTT. This chain uses TRBV25-1 with TRBJ1-5; D is unresolved. Trimming took 6 bases from V and 3 from J, leaving 12 bases between them. Germline V lookup: CDR1 MGHDK, CDR2 SYGVNS. CDR3 length: 14 amino acids.

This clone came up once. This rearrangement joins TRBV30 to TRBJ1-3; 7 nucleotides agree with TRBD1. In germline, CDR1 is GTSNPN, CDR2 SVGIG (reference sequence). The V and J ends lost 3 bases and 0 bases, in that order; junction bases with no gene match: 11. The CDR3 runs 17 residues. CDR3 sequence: CAWSSGQNFPSGNTIYF. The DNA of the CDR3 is TGTGCCTGGAGCTCGGGACAGAACTTTCCCTCTGGAAACACCATATATTTT.

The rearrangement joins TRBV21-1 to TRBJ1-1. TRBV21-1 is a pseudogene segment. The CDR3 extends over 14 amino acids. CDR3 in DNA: TGTGCCAGCAGCAAAGTCTGGGGAACTGTCTTGGCTTTCTTT. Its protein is CASSKVWGTVLAFF.

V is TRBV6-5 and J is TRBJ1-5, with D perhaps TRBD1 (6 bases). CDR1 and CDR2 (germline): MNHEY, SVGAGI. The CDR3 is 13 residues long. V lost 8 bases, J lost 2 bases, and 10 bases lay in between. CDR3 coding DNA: TGTGCCAGCTCCAGGACAGGCAATCAGCCCCAGCATTTT. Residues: CASSRTGNQPQHF.

CDR3 residues: CASSQSLGTGGDTQYF. CDR3 DNA: TGCGCCAGCAGCCAAAGCCTAGGGACAGGCGGGGATACGCAGTATTTT. The chain joins TRBV4-3 to TRBJ2-3; 8 bases align to TRBD1. After removal of 2 bases from V and 6 bases from J, the junction contained 10 bases not matched to a gene. The length of the CDR3 is 16 residues. CDR1 is LGHNA and CDR2 is YSLEER in the germline V gene.

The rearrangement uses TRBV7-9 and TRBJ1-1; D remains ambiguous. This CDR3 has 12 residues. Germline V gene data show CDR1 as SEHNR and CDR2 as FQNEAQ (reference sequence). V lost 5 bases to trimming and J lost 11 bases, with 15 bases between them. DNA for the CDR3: TGTGCCAGCAGCCCTGGAGGGCTGGCGGCTTTCTTT. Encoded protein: CASSPGGLAAFF.

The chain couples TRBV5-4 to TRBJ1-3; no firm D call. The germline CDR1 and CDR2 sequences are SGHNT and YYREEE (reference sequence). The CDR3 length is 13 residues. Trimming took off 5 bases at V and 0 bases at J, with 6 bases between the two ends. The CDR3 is CASSSNSGNTIYF. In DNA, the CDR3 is TGTGCCAGCAGTTCAAACTCTGGAAACACCATATATTTT.

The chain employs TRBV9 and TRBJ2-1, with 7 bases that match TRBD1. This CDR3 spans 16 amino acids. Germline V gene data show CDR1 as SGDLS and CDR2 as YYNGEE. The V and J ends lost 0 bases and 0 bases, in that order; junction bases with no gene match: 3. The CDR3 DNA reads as TGTGCCAGCAGCGTAGTTTCAGGGGGCTCCTACAATGAGCAGTTCTTC. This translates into CASSVVSGGSYNEQFF.

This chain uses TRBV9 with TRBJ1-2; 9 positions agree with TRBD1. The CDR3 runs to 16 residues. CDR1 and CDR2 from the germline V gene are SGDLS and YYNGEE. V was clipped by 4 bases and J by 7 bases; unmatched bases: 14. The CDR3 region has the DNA TGTGCCAGCAGCCCGCTGAGGGGACAGGGTGATGCTGGCTACACCTTC. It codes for CASSPLRGQGDAGYTF.

The CDR3 is CASSFGQVRIQETQYF. For the CDR3, the DNA is TGCGCCAGCAGCTTTGGACAGGTTAGAATCCAAGAGACCCAGTACTTC. The chain links TRBV5-1 to TRBJ2-5; 7 bases match TRBD1. The CDR3 contains 16 residues. Trimming cost V 2 bases and J 1 base; bases outside gene matches: 8. CDR1 and CDR2 from the germline V gene are SGHRS and YFSETQ.

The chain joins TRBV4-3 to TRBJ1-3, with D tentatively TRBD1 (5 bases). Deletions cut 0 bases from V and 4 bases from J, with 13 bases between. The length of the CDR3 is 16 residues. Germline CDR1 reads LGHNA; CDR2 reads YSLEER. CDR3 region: CASSQDRPGVGNTIYF. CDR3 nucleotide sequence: TGCGCCAGCAGCCAAGACCGCCCGGGGGTGGGAAACACCATATATTTT.

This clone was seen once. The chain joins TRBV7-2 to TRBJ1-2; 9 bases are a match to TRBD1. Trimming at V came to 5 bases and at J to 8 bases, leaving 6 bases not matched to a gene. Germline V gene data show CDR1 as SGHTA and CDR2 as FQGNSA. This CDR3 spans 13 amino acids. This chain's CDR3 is CASSNRDRDGYTF. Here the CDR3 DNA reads TGTGCCAGCAGCAACCGGGACAGGGACGGCTACACCTTC.

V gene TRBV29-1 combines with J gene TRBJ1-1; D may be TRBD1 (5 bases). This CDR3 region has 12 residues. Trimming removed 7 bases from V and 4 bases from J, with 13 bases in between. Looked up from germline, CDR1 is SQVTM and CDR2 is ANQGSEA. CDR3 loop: CSAIRRGTEAFF. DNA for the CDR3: TGCAGCGCCATCCGGAGGGGCACTGAAGCTTTCTTT.

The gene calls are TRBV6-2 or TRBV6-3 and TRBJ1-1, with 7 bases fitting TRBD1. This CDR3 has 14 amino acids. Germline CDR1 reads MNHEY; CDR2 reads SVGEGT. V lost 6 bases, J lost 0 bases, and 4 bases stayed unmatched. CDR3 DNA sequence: TGTGCCAGCAGCCTAGGACAGGTGAACACTGAAGCTTTCTTT. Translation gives CASSLGQVNTEAFF.

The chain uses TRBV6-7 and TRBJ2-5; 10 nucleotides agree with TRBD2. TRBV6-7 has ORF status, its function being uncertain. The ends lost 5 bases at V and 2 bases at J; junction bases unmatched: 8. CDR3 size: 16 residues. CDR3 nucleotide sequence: TGTGCCAGCAGTAACTTACTAGCGGGGACGCAAGAGACCCAGTACTTC. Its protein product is CASSNLLAGTQETQYF.

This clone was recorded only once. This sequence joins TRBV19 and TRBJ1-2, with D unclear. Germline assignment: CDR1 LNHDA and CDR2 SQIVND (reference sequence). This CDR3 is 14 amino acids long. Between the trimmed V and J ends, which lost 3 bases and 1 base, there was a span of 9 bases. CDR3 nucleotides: TGTGCCAGTAGTATCCCGGCCCTTAACTATGGCTACACCTTC. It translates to CASSIPALNYGYTF.

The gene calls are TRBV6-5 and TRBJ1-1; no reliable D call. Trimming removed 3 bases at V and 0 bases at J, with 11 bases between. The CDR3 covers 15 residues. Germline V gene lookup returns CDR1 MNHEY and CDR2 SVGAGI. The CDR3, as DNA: TGTGCCAGCAGTTATCAGCTGGGCTTGAACACTGAAGCTTTCTTT. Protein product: CASSYQLGLNTEAFF.

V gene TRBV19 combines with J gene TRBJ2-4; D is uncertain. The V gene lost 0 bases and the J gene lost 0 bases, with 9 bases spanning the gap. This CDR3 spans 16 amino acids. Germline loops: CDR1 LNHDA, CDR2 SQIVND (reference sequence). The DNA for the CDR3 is TGTGCCAGTAGTATAGAGGCCCTGGCAGCCAAAAACATTCAGTACTTC. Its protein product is CASSIEALAAKNIQYF.

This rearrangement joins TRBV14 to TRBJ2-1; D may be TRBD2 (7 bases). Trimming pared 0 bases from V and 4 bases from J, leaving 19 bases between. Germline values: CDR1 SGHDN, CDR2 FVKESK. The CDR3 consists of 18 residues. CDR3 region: CASSQDPAGATTYNEQFF. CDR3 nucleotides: TGTGCCAGCAGCCAAGATCCCGCGGGGGCAACTACGTACAATGAGCAGTTCTTC.

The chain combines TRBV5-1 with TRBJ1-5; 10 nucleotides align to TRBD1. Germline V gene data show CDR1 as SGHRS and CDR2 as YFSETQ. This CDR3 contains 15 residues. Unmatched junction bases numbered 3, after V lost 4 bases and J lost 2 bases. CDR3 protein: CASSAGTGGNQPQHF. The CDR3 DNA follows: TGCGCCAGCAGCGCCGGGACAGGGGGCAATCAGCCCCAGCATTTT.

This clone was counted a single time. CDR3 in DNA: TGTGCCAGCAGTGAATCAGGGGGAAGAGGCTACACCTTC. Translation gives CASSESGGRGYTF. The gene calls are TRBV6-1 and TRBJ1-2; 7 bases are a match to TRBD1. The CDR3 spans 13 residues. Germline CDR1 and CDR2: MNHNS and SASEGT. V was pared by 2 bases and J by 8 bases, with 5 bases of the junction left unmatched.

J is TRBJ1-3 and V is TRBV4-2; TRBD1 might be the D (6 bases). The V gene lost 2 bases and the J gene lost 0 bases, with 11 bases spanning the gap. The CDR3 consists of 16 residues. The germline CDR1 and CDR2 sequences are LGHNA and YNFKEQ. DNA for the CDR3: TGTGCCAGCAGCCAACTCGGACAGCACTCTGGAAACACCATATATTTT. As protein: CASSQLGQHSGNTIYF.